These 26 T cell receptor beta chains share one sample of origin, sequenced in a study of CD8 T cells in ankylosing spondylitis. TCRdb itself ran the 5' RACE reads through MiXCR, one entry per CDR3 protein. Of approximately 290,000 distinct CDR3 sequences in the sample, around 20% were seen once. Sequenced sample: blood, either unsorted or a sorted T cell fraction (not recorded which). Receptor source: a female donor with ankylosing spondylitis or in good health (not recorded which).

The sample holds many counts of this clonotype. CDR3 sequence (DNA): TGTGCCAGCAGTTTAGGGGTTATGGTCGGCACTGAAGCTTTCTTT. Its protein is CASSLGVMVGTEAFF. The chain carries TRBV12-3 or TRBV12-4 and TRBJ1-1; D is unclear. Trimming removed 1 base at V and 4 bases at J, with 13 bases between. This CDR3 has 15 amino acids.

This clonotype was recorded a few times. V and J are TRBV20-1 and TRBJ2-1, with D possibly matching TRBD1 (6 bases). CDR3 size: 15 residues. V was cut by 5 bases and J by 0 bases, with 14 bases left in between. Looked up from germline, CDR1 is DFQATT and CDR2 is SNEGSKA (reference sequence). The CDR3 region is CSADPGVSSYNEQFF. The CDR3 DNA reads as TGCAGTGCTGACCCAGGGGTCAGCTCCTACAATGAGCAGTTCTTC.

The rearrangement uses TRBV11-2 and TRBJ2-3, with 11 bases fitting TRBD2. The germline gives CDR1 SGHAT, CDR2 FQNNGV. J was trimmed by 5 bases and V by 5 bases; bases with no gene match: 9. The CDR3 length is 16 residues. The DNA for the CDR3 is TGTGCCAGCAGCCCGAGGGCTAGCGGGAGGCTAGATACGCAGTATTTT. Its translation is CASSPRASGRLDTQYF.

V gene TRBV14 combines with J gene TRBJ1-2; no reliable D call. The V gene's germline CDR1 is SGHDN and CDR2 FVKESK. Trimming stripped 4 bases from V and 5 bases from J, with 8 bases between. The CDR3 is 12 residues long. Here the CDR3 DNA reads TGTGCCAGCAGCCGGCAGCTTTATGGCTACACCTTC. It specifies CASSRQLYGYTF.

This rearrangement joins TRBV7-2 to TRBJ2-1, with 9 positions matching TRBD2. The J segment lost 10 bases and the V segment lost 4 bases, leaving 11 bases of the junction unmatched. This CDR3 region has 15 residues. From germline, CDR1 is SGHTA and CDR2 FQGNSA. CDR3 protein: CASSSPGVAGVEQFF. In DNA, the CDR3 is TGTGCCAGCAGCTCCCCGGGGGTAGCGGGAGTAGAGCAGTTCTTC.

The chain recombines TRBV5-1 with TRBJ1-2, with 9 bases matching TRBD1. Trimming removed 4 bases from V and 1 base from J; junction bases left unmatched: 5. CDR3 length equals 15 residues. Germline lookup yields CDR1 SGHRS and CDR2 YFSETQ. The CDR3 loop is CASSLRTGVNYGYTF. In DNA, the CDR3 is TGCGCCAGCAGCCTACGGACAGGGGTTAACTATGGCTACACCTTC.

The V and J genes are TRBV5-6 and TRBJ1-1; no clear D. Trimming took 0 bases from V and 6 from J, leaving 12 bases between them. Germline V gene lookup returns CDR1 SGHDT and CDR2 YYEEEE. This CDR3 spans 14 amino acids. CDR3 in amino acids: CASSLGGFRPEAFF. The CDR3 bases are TGTGCCAGCAGCTTGGGCGGGTTTCGGCCTGAAGCTTTCTTT.

This clonotype was counted a single time. The chain couples TRBV19 to TRBJ2-5; 8 bases are a match to TRBD1. This CDR3 has 20 residues. J lost 0 bases, V lost 3 bases, and 18 bases had no gene match. CDR1 and CDR2 (germline): LNHDA, SQIVND (reference sequence). As DNA, the CDR3 is TGTGCCAGTAGTATGCAGGGCTGGCAGGGGGCTCGGACGTACCAAGAGACCCAGTACTTC. This codes for CASSMQGWQGARTYQETQYF.

The rearrangement links TRBV11-2 to TRBJ1-2; D call uncertain. The CDR3 is 14 amino acids. Trimming took off 2 bases at V and 6 bases at J, with 13 bases between the two ends. Per the germline V gene, CDR1 is SGHAT and CDR2 is FQNNGV. This chain's CDR3 is CASSLKLAENGYTF. CDR3 nucleotide sequence: TGTGCCAGCAGCTTAAAGTTAGCAGAGAATGGCTACACCTTC.

The V gene is TRBV12-3 or TRBV12-4, the J gene TRBJ1-5; TRBD1 matches 8 bases. The length of the CDR3 is 14 residues. V trimming: 4 bases; J trimming: 8 bases; junction bases outside the gene matches: 7. The CDR3 bases are TGTGCCAGCAGTTCTACAGGGGGACCTGAGCCCCAGCATTTT. Its translation is CASSSTGGPEPQHF.

The chain carries TRBV20-1 and TRBJ1-1, with a weak D call TRBD1 (6 bases). Per germline, CDR1 DFQATT and CDR2 SNEGSKA (reference sequence). V was clipped by 8 bases and J by 1 base, with 23 bases between them. The CDR3 is 16 amino acids. The CDR3 loop is CSTRRTGSVTNTEAFF. DNA for the CDR3: TGCAGTACCCGCCGAACAGGGTCGGTCACGAACACTGAAGCTTTCTTT.

The V and J genes are TRBV6-2 or TRBV6-3 and TRBJ2-1, with TRBD1 matching over 9 bases. The CDR3 is 16 residues long. V lost 7 bases, J lost 7 bases, and 14 bases stayed unmatched. Germline CDR1 and CDR2: MNHEY and SVGEGT. CDR3 residues: CASTNPPGTGSNEQFF. The CDR3 DNA reads as TGTGCCAGCACCAACCCGCCAGGGACAGGGAGTAATGAGCAGTTCTTC.

This chain joins TRBV27 and TRBJ2-6; the D gene is possibly TRBD1 (7 bases). Per the germline V gene, CDR1 is MNHEY and CDR2 is SMNVEV (reference sequence). CDR3 size: 18 residues. The V and J ends lost 0 bases and 4 bases respectively, with 16 bases between them. The CDR3 is CASSLSPGGFTGANVLTF. CDR3 DNA sequence: TGTGCCAGCAGTTTATCCCCAGGGGGGTTCACCGGGGCCAACGTCCTGACTTTC.

CDR3 DNA sequence: TGTGCCAGCAGAACAAGGGTTAACACAGATACGCAGTATTTT. Translated, it gives CASRTRVNTDTQYF. J is TRBJ2-3 and V is TRBV2; D is undetermined. CDR1 is SNHLY and CDR2 is FYNNEI in the germline V gene. The CDR3 runs 14 residues. V lost 6 bases to trimming and J lost 2 bases, with 12 bases between them.

This chain links TRBV4-3 with TRBJ2-1, with TRBD2 identical over 9 bases. With V trimmed by 2 bases and J by 3 bases, 5 bases remained unmatched. This CDR3 region has 16 residues. Germline CDR1 reads LGHNA; CDR2 reads YSLEER. The chain's CDR3 is CASSQRTSAYYNEQFF. In DNA form, the CDR3 reads TGCGCCAGCAGCCAACGGACTAGCGCATACTACAATGAGCAGTTCTTC.

This chain uses TRBV3-1 with TRBJ2-7, with D perhaps matching TRBD2 (6 bases). Trimming pared 1 base from V and 12 bases from J, leaving 10 bases between. The CDR3 sequence is 11 residues long. Germline CDR1 is LGHDT and CDR2 is YNNKEL (reference sequence). DNA for the CDR3: TGTGCCAGCAGCCAAGGTCTAGCGACGTACTTC. Amino acids: CASSQGLATYF.

J is TRBJ2-1 and V is TRBV28; 9 bases agree with TRBD1. CDR1 is MDHEN, CDR2 SYDVKM, per germline. The V and J ends lost 3 bases and 6 bases, in that order; junction bases with no gene match: 9. The CDR3 has 16 amino acids. The CDR3 loop reads CASSFGRTGVINEQFF. CDR3 in DNA: TGTGCCAGCAGTTTTGGTAGGACAGGGGTAATCAATGAGCAGTTCTTC.

This clonotype showed up just a few times. The chain joins TRBV10-3 to TRBJ1-2; 10 positions agree with TRBD1. The CDR3 is 16 residues long. V shed 6 bases, J shed 2 bases, and the junction held 9 bases outside the gene matches. Germline values: CDR1 ENHRY, CDR2 SYGVKD. Here the CDR3 DNA reads TGTGCCATCAGGGGGACAGGGGACCTCATAAACTATGGCTACACCTTC. This codes for CAIRGTGDLINYGYTF.

The chain combines TRBV12-3 or TRBV12-4 with TRBJ2-1; no clear D. The CDR3 spans 15 residues. Trimming pared 4 bases from V and 5 bases from J, leaving 15 bases between. CDR3 nucleotides: TGTGCCAGCAGTTCTTTGATCGGACCCCACAATGAGCAGTTCTTC. Protein product: CASSSLIGPHNEQFF.

The chain recombines TRBV20-1 with TRBJ2-3; D not resolved. The CDR3 loop spans 14 amino acids. Germline values: CDR1 DFQATT, CDR2 SNEGSKA (reference sequence). The V end was cut by 6 bases, the J end by 0 bases, with 13 bases between. CDR3 amino acids: CSAPPLVSTDTQYF. CDR3 in DNA: TGCAGTGCCCCGCCGCTAGTGAGCACAGATACGCAGTATTTT.

This chain joins TRBV24-1 and TRBJ2-3; 12 bases align to TRBD2. The CDR3 loop spans 14 amino acids. Germline lookup yields CDR1 KGHDR and CDR2 SFDVKD. Losses at the gene ends were 6 bases for V and 7 bases for J; bases not matched to a gene: 4. CDR3 sequence: CATSSSGRANTQYF. The CDR3 DNA is TGTGCCACCAGTTCTAGCGGGAGGGCAAATACGCAGTATTTT.

This chain links TRBV20-1 with TRBJ2-1; maybe TRBD2 (6 bases). The ends were cut back, 3 bases at V and 8 bases at J, with 23 bases in the middle. CDR3 length: 16 amino acids. Germline CDR1 reads DFQATT; CDR2 reads SNEGSKA (reference sequence). The CDR3 nucleotides read TGCAGTGCTAGGGGAGGTTATGCTGACGGTTTGGATGAGCAGTTCTTC. This codes for CSARGGYADGLDEQFF.

This clonotype was counted many times. V gene TRBV29-1 combines with J gene TRBJ2-7, with D perhaps TRBD2 (5 bases). The CDR3 extends over 10 amino acids. Germline loops: CDR1 SQVTM, CDR2 ANQGSEA. The CDR3 here is CIRGIYEQYF. In DNA form, the CDR3 reads TGCATTAGAGGGATATACGAGCAGTACTTC.

This clonotype has a handful of counts. The genes are TRBV3-1 and TRBJ2-7; D gene unclear. Germline V lookup: CDR1 LGHDT, CDR2 YNNKEL (reference sequence). This CDR3 is 12 amino acids long. Trimming took 8 bases from V and 9 from J, leaving 17 bases between them. CDR3: CASGPVGGGQYF. DNA of the CDR3: TGTGCCAGCGGCCCCGTAGGCGGCGGGCAGTACTTC.

The gene calls are TRBV20-1 and TRBJ2-1; D ambiguous. Germline CDR1 reads DFQATT; CDR2 reads SNEGSKA (reference sequence). This CDR3 has 14 amino acids. Trimming took 5 bases from V and 4 from J, leaving 15 bases between them. The CDR3 sequence: CSAGGYSAYNEQFF. For the CDR3, the DNA is TGCAGTGCTGGCGGATATTCAGCTTACAATGAGCAGTTCTTC.

This sequence joins TRBV5-6 and TRBJ2-7; a possible D gene is TRBD2 (7 bases). Germline V lookup: CDR1 SGHDT, CDR2 YYEEEE. CDR3 length: 12 residues. Trimming took off 4 bases at V and 10 bases at J, with 15 bases between the two ends. In DNA, the CDR3 is TGTGCCAGCAGCCCCGGGGGGCTCTACCAGTACTTC. Encoded protein: CASSPGGLYQYF. Filled out from reference TRBV5-6 and TRBJ2-7, the complete variable domain reads DAGVTQSPTHLIKTRGQQVTLRCSPKSGHDTVSWYQQALGQGPQFIFQYYEEEERQRGNFPDRFSGHQFPNYSSELNVNALLLGDSALYLCASSPGGLYQYFGPGTRLTVT.